Below are 8 T cell receptor beta chains sequenced from a single sample in a study of regulatory T cells in long-lasting Graves disease. Researchers made TCR beta libraries by using iRepertoire HTBI primers and running Arm-PCR on CDR3 regions. From the multiplex PCR reads, TCRdb called clonotypes with MiXCR, one entry per CDR3 protein. This sample carries approximately 400,000 distinct CDR3 sequences, 15% of them seen once, and the ten largest clones take about a sixth. Time point of the sample: newly diagnosed GD, antithyroid drugs for less than 3 months. RNA from PBMCs was the source of the TCR library. These data were also filed under a second study, of T cells in Graves' hyperthyroidism and ophthalmopathy.

This specimen consisted of peripheral blood mononuclear cells (PBMCs), obtained at new diagnosis, from a patient treated with antithyroid drugs. These receptor sequences come from a woman in her twenties or thirties with Graves disease.

The V call is TRBV2, the J call TRBJ2-1, with 11 bases identical to TRBD2. Per germline, CDR1 SNHLY and CDR2 FYNNEI. The CDR3 is 14 residues long. The V segment lost 4 bases and the J segment 14 bases; nucleotides outside the gene matches: 10. The CDR3 DNA reads TGTGCCAGCAGTGGGGGTAGCGGGGGGGTCCGTGAGTTCTTC. It yields the protein CASSGGSGGVREFF.

This clonotype appeared a few times. This chain links TRBV25-1 with TRBJ1-6; 7 bases are a match to TRBD1. V was clipped by 4 bases and J by 1 base; unmatched bases: 10. CDR3 size: 18 residues. Germline V gene data show CDR1 as MGHDK and CDR2 as SYGVNS. CDR3 in DNA: TGTGCCAGCAGTGGTACGACAGGGCCGGGATCCTATAATTCACCCCTCCACTTT. As protein: CASSGTTGPGSYNSPLHF.

This clonotype was observed many times. The chain joins TRBV20-1 to TRBJ2-3, with 9 positions matching TRBD1. With 6 bases clipped from V and 6 bases from J, the junction kept 4 bases outside the gene matches. Germline V gene data show CDR1 as DFQATT and CDR2 as SNEGSKA (reference sequence). This CDR3 region has 12 residues. This CDR3 reads CSAGTGTDTQYF. The CDR3 DNA reads TGCAGTGCGGGGACAGGGACCGATACGCAGTATTTT.

In this sample, this clonotype turned up many times. This chain links TRBV11-2 with TRBJ2-7; the D call may be TRBD1 or TRBD2 (6 bases each). The CDR3 has 14 amino acids. Trimming removed 4 bases at V and 2 bases at J, with 12 bases between. Germline CDR1 SGHAT, CDR2 FQNNGV. The CDR3 nucleotides are TGTGCCAGCAGCTATTTCGGGGGCGCCTACGAGCAGTACTTC. Translation: CASSYFGGAYEQYF.

The CDR3 sequence: CSASYGSTDTQYF. In DNA form, the CDR3 reads TGCAGTGCTAGTTATGGGTCCACAGATACGCAGTATTTT. The chain joins TRBV20-1 to TRBJ2-3; D is unclear. This CDR3 spans 13 amino acids. From germline, CDR1 is DFQATT and CDR2 SNEGSKA (reference sequence). Trimming took off 3 bases at V and 2 bases at J, with 9 bases between the two ends.

The gene calls are TRBV14 and TRBJ1-4; D is unclear. The CDR3 is 13 amino acids. In germline, CDR1 is SGHDN, CDR2 FVKESK. Trimming shortened V by 5 bases and J by 3 bases, and 7 bases separated the two germline ends. The DNA for the CDR3 is TGTGCCAGCAGCTCCAGCCCTAATGAAAAACTGTTTTTT. Amino acid sequence: CASSSSPNEKLFF.

This clonotype was observed many times. This chain's CDR3 is CASSYAGGLNQPQHF. DNA for the CDR3: TGTGCCAGCAGTTACGCTGGGGGCCTCAATCAGCCCCAGCATTTT. The rearrangement links TRBV12-3 or TRBV12-4 to TRBJ1-5; a possible D gene is TRBD1 (6 bases). V was cut by 4 bases and J by 3 bases, with 13 bases left in between. The CDR3 contains 15 residues.

This clonotype was seen ten or more times. The V gene is TRBV7-8, the J gene TRBJ2-7; the D gene is possibly TRBD1 (5 bases). Germline V gene data show CDR1 as SGHVS and CDR2 as FQNEAQ. The CDR3 is 14 amino acids. Trimming pared 0 bases from V and 4 bases from J, leaving 10 bases between. CDR3 DNA: TGTGCCAGCAGCTTAGCCAGGGTTGAATACGAGCAGTACTTC. It is translated as CASSLARVEYEQYF.